The clone carrying this T cell receptor beta chain was seen many times. What it recognizes is unknown. Germline V gene sequence: CDR1 KGHSH, CDR2 LQKENI. V lost 2 bases and J 8 bases, leaving 7 bases between the germline ends. This CDR3 comprises 12 residues. These data originate in a study of identical twins. Whole-study findings and limits: Where out-of-frame alpha sequences were twin-shared, they showed excess low generation probability. Zero-insertion results could be subject to partial confounding by invariant MAIT and iNKT cells.

TCRdb fed the 5' RACE reads into MiXCR, producing one record per CDR3 protein. The sample includes 120,000 to 150,000 distinct CDR3 sequences, roughly 3.5% of them seen just once. Everyone who gave samples was a healthy Caucasian. The sample consisted of memory T cells sorted from blood. The chain combines TRBV18 with TRBJ2-1; D is unresolved. This clonotype was obtained from a man between 18 and 35 years old in good health. Written as DNA, the CDR3 is TGTGCCAGCTCACCAAATTCTTATGAGCAGTTCTTC. Encoded protein: CASSPNSYEQFF.